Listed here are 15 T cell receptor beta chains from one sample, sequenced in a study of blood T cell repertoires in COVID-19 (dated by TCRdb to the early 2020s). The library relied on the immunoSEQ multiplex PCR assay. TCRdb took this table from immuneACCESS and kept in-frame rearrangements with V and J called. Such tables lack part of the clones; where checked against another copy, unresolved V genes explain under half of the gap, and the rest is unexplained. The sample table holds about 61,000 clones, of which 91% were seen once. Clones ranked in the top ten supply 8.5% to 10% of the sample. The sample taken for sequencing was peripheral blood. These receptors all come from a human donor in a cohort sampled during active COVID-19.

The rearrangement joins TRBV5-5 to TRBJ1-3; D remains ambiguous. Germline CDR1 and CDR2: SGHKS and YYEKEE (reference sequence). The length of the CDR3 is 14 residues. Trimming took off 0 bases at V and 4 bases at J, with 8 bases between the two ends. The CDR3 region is CASSLVPVGNTIYF. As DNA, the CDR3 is TGTGCCAGCAGCTTGGTGCCGGTGGGAAACACCATATATTTT. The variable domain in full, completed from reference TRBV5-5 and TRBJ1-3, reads DAGVTQSPTHLIKTRGQQVTLRCSPISGHKSVSWYQQVLGQGPQFIFQYYEKEERGRGNFPDRFSARQFPNYSSELNVNALLLGDSALYLCASSLVPVGNTIYFGEGSWLTVV.

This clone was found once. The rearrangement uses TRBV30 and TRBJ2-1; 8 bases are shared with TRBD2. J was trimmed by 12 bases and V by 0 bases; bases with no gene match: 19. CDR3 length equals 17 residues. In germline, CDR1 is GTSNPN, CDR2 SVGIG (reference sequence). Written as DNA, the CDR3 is TGTGCCTGGAGTGTACAATGGATGAGCGGGGGCCTGGAGCTGCAGTTCTTC. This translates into CAWSVQWMSGGLELQFF.

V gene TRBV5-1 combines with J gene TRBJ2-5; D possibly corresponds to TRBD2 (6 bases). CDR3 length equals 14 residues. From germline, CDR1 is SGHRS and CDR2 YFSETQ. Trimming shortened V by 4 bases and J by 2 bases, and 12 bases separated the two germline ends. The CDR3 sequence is CASSLTSLQETQYF. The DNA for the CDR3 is TGCGCCAGCAGCCTGACTAGTCTTCAAGAGACCCAGTACTTC.

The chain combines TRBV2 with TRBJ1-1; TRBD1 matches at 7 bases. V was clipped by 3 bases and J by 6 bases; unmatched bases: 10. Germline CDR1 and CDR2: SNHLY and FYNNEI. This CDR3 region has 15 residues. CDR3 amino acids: CASSEAFRGKPEAFF. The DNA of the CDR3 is TGTGCCAGCAGTGAGGCTTTCAGGGGGAAACCTGAAGCTTTCTTT.

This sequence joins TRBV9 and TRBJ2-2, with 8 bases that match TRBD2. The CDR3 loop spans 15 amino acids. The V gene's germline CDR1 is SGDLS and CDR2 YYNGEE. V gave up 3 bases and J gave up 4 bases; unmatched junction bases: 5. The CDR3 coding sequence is TGTGCCAGCAGCGGGACTAGCTACGGCACCGGGGAGCTGTTTTTT. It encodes CASSGTSYGTGELFF.

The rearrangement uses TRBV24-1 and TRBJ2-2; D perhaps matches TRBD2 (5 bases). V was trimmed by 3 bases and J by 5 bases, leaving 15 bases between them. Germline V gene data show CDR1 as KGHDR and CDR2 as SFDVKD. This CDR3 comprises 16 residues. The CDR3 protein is CATSDTVTGWTGELFF. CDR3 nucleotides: TGTGCCACCAGTGATACGGTAACGGGATGGACCGGGGAGCTGTTTTTT.

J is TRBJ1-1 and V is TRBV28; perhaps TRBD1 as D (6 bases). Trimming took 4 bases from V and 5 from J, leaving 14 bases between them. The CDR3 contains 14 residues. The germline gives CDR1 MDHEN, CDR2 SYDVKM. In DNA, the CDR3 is TGTGCCAGCAGTTCCCCAGGGGTTCGGACTGAAGCTTTCTTT. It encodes CASSSPGVRTEAFF.

The CDR3 bases are TGTGCCAGCGGGACTCCGCTGAACAATGAGCAGTTCTTC. Translated: CASGTPLNNEQFF. This sequence joins TRBV6-6 and TRBJ2-1, with TRBD2 as a possible D gene (6 bases). Per germline, CDR1 MNHNY and CDR2 SVGAGI (reference sequence). V lost 8 bases, J lost 5 bases, and 13 bases lay in between. The CDR3 totals 13 residues.

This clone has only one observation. CDR3 residues: CASSPGTSADTQYF. CDR3 sequence (DNA): TGTGCCAGCAGCCCTGGGACTAGCGCAGATACGCAGTATTTT. This chain joins TRBV7-2 and TRBJ2-3; 10 bases line up with TRBD2. The germline V gene has CDR1 SGHTA and CDR2 FQGNSA. J gave up 4 bases and V 5 bases, and 3 bases lay outside the gene matches. This CDR3 region has 14 residues.

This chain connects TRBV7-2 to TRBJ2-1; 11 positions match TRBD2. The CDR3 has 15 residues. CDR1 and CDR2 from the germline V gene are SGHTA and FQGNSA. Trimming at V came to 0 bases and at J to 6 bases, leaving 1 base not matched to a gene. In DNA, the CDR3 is TGTGCCAGCAGCTTAGCACTAGCGGGGGCCAATGAGCAGTTCTTC. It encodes CASSLALAGANEQFF.

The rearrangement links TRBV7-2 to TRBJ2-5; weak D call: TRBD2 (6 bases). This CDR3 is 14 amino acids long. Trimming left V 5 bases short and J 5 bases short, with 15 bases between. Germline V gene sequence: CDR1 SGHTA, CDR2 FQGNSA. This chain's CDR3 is CASSLQTRRETQYF. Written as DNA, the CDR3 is TGTGCCAGCAGCCTCCAGACTAGGAGGGAGACCCAGTACTTC.

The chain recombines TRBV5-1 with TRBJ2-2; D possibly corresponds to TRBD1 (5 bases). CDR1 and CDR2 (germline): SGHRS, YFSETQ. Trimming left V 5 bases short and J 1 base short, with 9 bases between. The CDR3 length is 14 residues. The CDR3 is CASRLQGNTGELFF. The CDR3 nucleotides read TGCGCCAGCAGACTTCAGGGGAACACCGGGGAGCTGTTTTTT.

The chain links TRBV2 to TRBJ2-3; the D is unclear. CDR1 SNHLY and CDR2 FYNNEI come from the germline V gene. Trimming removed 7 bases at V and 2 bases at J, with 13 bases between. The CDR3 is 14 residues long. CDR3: CASKRSLLTDTQYF. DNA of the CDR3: TGTGCCAGCAAGAGGTCCCTTCTCACAGATACGCAGTATTTT.

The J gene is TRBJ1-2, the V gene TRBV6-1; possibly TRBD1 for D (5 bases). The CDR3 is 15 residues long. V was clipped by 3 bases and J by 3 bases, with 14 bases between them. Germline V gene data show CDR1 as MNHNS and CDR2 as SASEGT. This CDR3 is CASSEGNRGYYGYTF. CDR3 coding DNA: TGTGCCAGCAGTGAGGGGAATCGGGGGTACTATGGCTACACCTTC.

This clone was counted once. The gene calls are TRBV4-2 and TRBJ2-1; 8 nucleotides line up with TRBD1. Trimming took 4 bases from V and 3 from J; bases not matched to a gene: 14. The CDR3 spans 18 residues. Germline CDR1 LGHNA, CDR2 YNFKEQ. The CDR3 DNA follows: TGTGCCAGCAGCCGAATTAATGTAGGGACAGGATACTACAATGAGCAGTTCTTC. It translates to CASSRINVGTGYYNEQFF.